Detailed here is one T cell receptor beta chain. How the authors handled the data: Nucleated cell counts were estimated from reference gene primer amplification. Profiled with immunoSEQ multiplex PCR; TCRdb holds only in-frame clones, not every one. V and J calls and clone size come straight from that table; D and trimming were deduced from the DNA. The sample contains roughly 220,000 clones, about 88% of which appear only once. The data were taken from a study of blood T cell repertoires in COVID-19. At the level of the study: Both acute and convalescent COVID-19 samples were obtained from the United States, Italy and Spain. PBMCs, B-cell-depleted T cells, or T cells were the source of the cDNA or gDNA that made up the material.

Germline CDR1 is SGHTA and CDR2 is FQGNSA. This CDR3 has 15 amino acids. V lost 1 base, J lost 5 bases, and 6 bases stayed unmatched. The TCR was taken from a woman between 50 and 59 years old with COVID-19, enrolled during active disease. The chain combines TRBV7-2 with TRBJ1-1; TRBD1 aligns across 8 bases. Sequences were obtained from peripheral blood. The CDR3 region is CASSLVSDRGTEAFF. The DNA of the CDR3 is TGTGCCAGCAGCTTAGTGTCAGACAGGGGTACTGAAGCTTTCTTT.